This T cell receptor (beta chain) was captured in a study of blood T cell repertoires in COVID-19. Study background: Italy, Spain and the United States were the sources of the convalescent and acute COVID-19 samples.

The protocol was immunoSEQ multiplex PCR, while the TCRdb copy is restricted to in-frame clones and leaves out a portion. This sample carries about 360,000 clones, 87% of them seen once, and the ten largest clones take about 2.1%. Participants, about 18 to 100 years old, spanned around 25 US areas. The germline V gene encodes CDR1 LNHDA and CDR2 SQIVND (reference sequence). This CDR3 contains 16 residues. The V gene end was trimmed by 4 bases and the J gene end by 5 bases; junction bases not matched to a gene: 6. This TCR came from a man between 40 and 49 years old in a cohort exposed to, infected with or recovered from COVID-19 (not recorded which). The sequenced material came from PBMCs or T cells enriched from blood (not recorded which). The rearrangement joins TRBV19 to TRBJ2-2, with 11 bases matching TRBD2. CDR3 amino acids: CASSTSGRLGTGELFF. As DNA, the CDR3 is TGTGCCAGTAGTACTAGCGGGAGGCTCGGAACCGGGGAGCTGTTTTTT.